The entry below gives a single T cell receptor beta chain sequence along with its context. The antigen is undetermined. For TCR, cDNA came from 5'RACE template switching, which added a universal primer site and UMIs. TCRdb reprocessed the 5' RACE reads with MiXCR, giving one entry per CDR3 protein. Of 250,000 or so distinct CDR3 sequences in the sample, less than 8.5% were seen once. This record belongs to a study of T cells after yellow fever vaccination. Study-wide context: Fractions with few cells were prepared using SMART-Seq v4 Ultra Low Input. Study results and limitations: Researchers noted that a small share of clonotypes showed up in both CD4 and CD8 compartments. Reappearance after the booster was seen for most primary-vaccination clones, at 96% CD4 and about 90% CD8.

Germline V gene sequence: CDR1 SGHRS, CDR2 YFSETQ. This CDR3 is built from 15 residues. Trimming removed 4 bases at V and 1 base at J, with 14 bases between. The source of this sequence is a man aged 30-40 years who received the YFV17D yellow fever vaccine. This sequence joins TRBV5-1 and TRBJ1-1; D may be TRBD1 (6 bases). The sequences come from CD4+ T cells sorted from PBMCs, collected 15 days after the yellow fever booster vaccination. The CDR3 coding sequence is TGCGCCAGCAGCCGTCGTGGGGGGCAGAACACTGAAGCTTTCTTT. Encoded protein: CASSRRGGQNTEAFF.